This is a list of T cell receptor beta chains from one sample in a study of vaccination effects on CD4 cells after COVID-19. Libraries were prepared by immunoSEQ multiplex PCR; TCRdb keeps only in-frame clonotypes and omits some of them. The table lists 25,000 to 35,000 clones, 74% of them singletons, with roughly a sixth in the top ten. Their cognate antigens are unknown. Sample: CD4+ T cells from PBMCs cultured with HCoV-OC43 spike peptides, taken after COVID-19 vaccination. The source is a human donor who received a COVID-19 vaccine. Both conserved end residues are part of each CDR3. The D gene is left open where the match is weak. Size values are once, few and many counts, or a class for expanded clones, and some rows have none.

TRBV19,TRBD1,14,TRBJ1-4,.,CASSMQGAWEKLFF,TGTGCCAGTAGTATGCAGGGGGCCTGGGAAAAACTGTTTTTT
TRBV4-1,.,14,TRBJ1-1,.,CASSQDPVNTEAFF,TGCGCCAGCAGCCAAGATCCAGTGAACACTGAAGCTTTCTTT
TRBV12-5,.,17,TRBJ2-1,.,CASGLVLGQGGYNEQFF,TGTGCTAGTGGTTTGGTACTAGGGCAGGGGGGATACAATGAGCAGTTCTTC
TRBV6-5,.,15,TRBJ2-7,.,CASSYSTASSYEQYF,TGTGCCAGCAGTTACTCGACGGCCAGCTCCTACGAGCAGTACTTC
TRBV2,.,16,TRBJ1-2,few,CASSQILRQAYYGYTF,TGTGCCAGCAGTCAGATTCTGAGACAGGCATACTATGGCTACACCTTC
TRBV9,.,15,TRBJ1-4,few,CASSVGSGRGEKLFF,TGTGCCAGCAGCGTCGGGTCGGGGAGGGGCGAAAAACTGTTTTTT
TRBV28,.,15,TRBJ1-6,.,CASIRDIQRNSPLHF,TGTGCCAGCATCCGGGACATACAGCGTAATTCACCCCTCCACTTT
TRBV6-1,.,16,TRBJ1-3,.,CASSETFRGGRNTIYF,TGTGCCAGCAGTGAAACGTTTAGGGGTGGAAGAAACACCATATATTTT
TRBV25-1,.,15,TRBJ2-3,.,CASSGERNGTDTQYF,TGTGCCAGCAGTGGGGAGCGGAACGGCACAGATACGCAGTATTTT
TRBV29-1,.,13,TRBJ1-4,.,CSVAAGTREKLFF,TGCAGCGTTGCAGCGGGAACTAGGGAAAAACTGTTTTTT
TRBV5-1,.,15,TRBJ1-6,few,CASSLESGRVSPLHF,TGCGCCAGCAGCTTGGAGTCGGGTCGAGTTTCACCCCTCCACTTT
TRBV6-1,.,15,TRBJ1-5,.,CASSELPHINQPQHF,TGTGCCAGCAGTGAACTACCACACATCAATCAGCCCCAGCATTTT
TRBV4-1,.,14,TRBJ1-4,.,CASSQGGGNEKLFF,TGCGCCAGCAGCCAAGGGGGGGGGAATGAAAAACTGTTTTTT
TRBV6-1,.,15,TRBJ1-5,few,CASSEEGGWEQPQHF,TGTGCCAGCAGTGAAGAGGGCGGGTGGGAACAGCCCCAGCATTTT
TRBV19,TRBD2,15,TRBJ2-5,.,CASTPGGGFRETQYF,TGTGCCAGTACCCCGGGGGGGGGCTTTAGGGAGACCCAGTACTTC
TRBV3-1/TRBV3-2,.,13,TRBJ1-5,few,CASSLRGLQPQHF,TGTGCCAGCAGCTTACGGGGGCTTCAGCCCCAGCATTTT
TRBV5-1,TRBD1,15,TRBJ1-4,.,CASSLRQGLNEKLFF,TGCGCCAGCAGCTTGCGACAGGGACTTAATGAAAAACTGTTTTTT
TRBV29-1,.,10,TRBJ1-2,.,CSVEGGGYTF,TGCAGCGTGGAGGGGGGCGGCTACACCTTC
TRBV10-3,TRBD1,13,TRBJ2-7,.,CATAGTGGSEQYF,TGTGCCACAGCTGGGACAGGGGGTAGCGAGCAGTACTTC
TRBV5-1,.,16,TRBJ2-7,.,CASSPLERGPTYEQYF,TGCGCCAGCAGCCCACTGGAACGGGGACCTACCTACGAGCAGTACTTC
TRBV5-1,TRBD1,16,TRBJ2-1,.,CASSSIPGQGHNEQFF,TGCGCCAGCAGCTCGATACCGGGACAGGGACACAATGAGCAGTTCTTC
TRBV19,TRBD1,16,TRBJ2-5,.,CASSGGTGVGRETQYF,TGTGCCAGTAGTGGGGGGACAGGGGTGGGGCGGGAGACCCAGTACTTC
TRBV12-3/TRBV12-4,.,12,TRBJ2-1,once,CASRPGLNEQFF,TGTGCCAGCAGACCCGGGCTCAATGAGCAGTTCTTC
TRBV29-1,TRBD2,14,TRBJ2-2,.,CSITSGGSYGELFF,TGCAGCATCACTAGCGGGGGTTCGTACGGGGAGCTGTTTTTT
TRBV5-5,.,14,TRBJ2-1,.,CASSLLSSVNEQFF,TGTGCCAGCAGCTTGTTGAGTAGCGTCAATGAGCAGTTCTTC
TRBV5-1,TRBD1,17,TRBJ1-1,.,CASSLGFGQGGDTEAFF,TGCGCCAGCAGCTTGGGCTTCGGACAGGGAGGAGACACTGAAGCTTTCTTT
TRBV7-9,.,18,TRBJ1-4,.,CASSFGSLRTTSNEKLFF,TGTGCCAGCAGCTTTGGGTCCCTGAGGACTACGTCTAATGAAAAACTGTTTTTT
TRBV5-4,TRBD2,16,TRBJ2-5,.,CASSLRSAGVWETQYF,TGTGCCAGCAGCTTACGTTCGGCGGGAGTGTGGGAGACCCAGTACTTC
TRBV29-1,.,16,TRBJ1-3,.,CSVVRSTANSGNTIYF,TGCAGCGTTGTTCGGTCGACAGCAAACTCTGGAAACACCATATATTTT
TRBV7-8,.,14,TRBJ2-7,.,CASSFWAGVQEQYF,TGTGCCAGCAGCTTCTGGGCAGGGGTACAAGAGCAGTACTTC
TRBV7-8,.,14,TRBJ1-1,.,CASSLSFAGTEAFF,TGTGCCAGCAGCTTAAGTTTTGCTGGCACTGAAGCTTTCTTT
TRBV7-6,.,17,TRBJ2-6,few,CASSLAGPGSGANVLTF,TGTGCCAGCAGCTTAGCGGGTCCGGGCTCTGGGGCCAACGTCCTGACTTTC
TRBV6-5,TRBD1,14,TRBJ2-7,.,CASRKGTVSYEQYF,TGTGCCAGCAGGAAAGGGACAGTTTCCTACGAGCAGTACTTC
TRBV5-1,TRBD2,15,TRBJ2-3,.,CASSLALAGADTQYF,TGCGCCAGCAGCTTGGCGCTTGCGGGAGCAGATACGCAGTATTTT
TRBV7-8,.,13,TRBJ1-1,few,CASRGKMNTEAFF,TGTGCCAGCAGAGGGAAGATGAACACTGAAGCTTTCTTT
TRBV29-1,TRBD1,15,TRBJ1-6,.,CSVRQGSSYNSPLHF,TGCAGCGTTCGACAGGGGTCCTCCTATAATTCACCCCTCCACTTT
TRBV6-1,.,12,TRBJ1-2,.,CASSDFVYGYTF,TGTGCCAGCAGTGATTTCGTATATGGCTACACCTTC
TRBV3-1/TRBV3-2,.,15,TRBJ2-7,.,CASSQDGQSSYEQYF,TGTGCCAGCAGCCAAGATGGACAGAGCTCCTACGAGCAGTACTTC
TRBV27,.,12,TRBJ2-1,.,CASRVGEYEQFF,TGTGCCAGCAGGGTGGGAGAATATGAGCAGTTCTTC